Below are 8 T cell receptor beta chains sequenced from a single sample in a study of radiotherapy plus CTLA-4 blockade in lung cancer. The data were produced by immunoSEQ multiplex PCR, yet TCRdb's version contains in-frame clones alone and is incomplete. The sample yields around 110,000 clones, over 65% seen once. This material consisted of peripheral blood, taken from a patient treated with radiotherapy plus ipilimumab. The receptors here all came from a human donor with non-small cell lung cancer that progressed on radiotherapy plus ipilimumab. Some clones in this sample may be carry-over from other donors' samples.

V is TRBV18 and J is TRBJ2-5; 7 bases match TRBD2. Unmatched junction bases numbered 5, after V lost 1 base and J lost 0 bases. Germline V CDR1 and CDR2: KGHSH, LQKENI. The CDR3 consists of 16 residues. This CDR3 is CASSPRSGIYQETQYF. In DNA, the CDR3 is TGTGCCAGCTCACCACGCAGCGGGATATACCAAGAGACCCAGTACTTC.

This rearrangement joins TRBV6-5 to TRBJ1-4; 7 bases are shared with TRBD1. The V segment lost 6 bases and the J segment 8 bases; nucleotides outside the gene matches: 6. Per the germline V gene, CDR1 is MNHEY and CDR2 is SVGAGI. The length of the CDR3 is 13 residues. The CDR3 nucleotides read TGTGCCAGCAGCCGACAGGGTCGAGAAAAACTGTTTTTT. Amino acid sequence: CASSRQGREKLFF.

The chain employs TRBV21-1 and TRBJ1-1; the table's D call TRBD1 went unverified against the DNA. TRBV21-1 is termed a pseudogene. The CDR3 has 16 residues. The CDR3 spells CASSRGDRAASPEAFF. The CDR3 nucleotides read TGTGCCAGCAGCAGGGGGGACAGGGCCGCGTCCCCTGAAGCTTTCTTT.

The chain couples TRBV5-4 to TRBJ2-1, with D perhaps TRBD2 (6 bases). Germline V gene lookup returns CDR1 SGHNT and CDR2 YYREEE (reference sequence). CDR3 length equals 15 residues. V was cut by 2 bases and J by 4 bases, with 13 bases left in between. CDR3 loop: CASSLQRVSYNEQFF. CDR3 sequence (DNA): TGTGCCAGCAGCTTACAGCGGGTATCTTACAATGAGCAGTTCTTC.

The CDR3 loop reads CASSVGEQETQYF. The CDR3 region has the DNA TGTGCCAGCAGCGTAGGGGAACAAGAGACCCAGTACTTC. This chain links TRBV9 with TRBJ2-5; D remains unclear. V was cut by 0 bases and J by 2 bases, with 5 bases left in between. From germline, CDR1 is SGDLS and CDR2 YYNGEE. The CDR3 extends over 13 amino acids.

The V gene is TRBV6-6, the J gene TRBJ2-1; tentatively, D is TRBD1 (6 bases). Germline lookup yields CDR1 MNHNY and CDR2 SVGAGI (reference sequence). V shed 6 bases and J shed 3 bases, with 12 bases lying between them. This CDR3 is built from 14 residues. CDR3: CASRGALLYNEQFF. The CDR3, as DNA: TGTGCCAGCAGGGGGGCCTTACTCTACAATGAGCAGTTCTTC.

The chain carries TRBV4-2 and TRBJ1-4; D not resolved. The CDR3 spans 17 residues. With 6 bases removed from V and 0 bases from J, the gap between germline ends came to 17 bases. Germline V gives CDR1 LGHNA, CDR2 YNFKEQ. As DNA, the CDR3 is TGTGCCAGCAGTCAGGATTCTGTCCTCGCAACTAATGAAAAACTGTTTTTT. Its protein product is CASSQDSVLATNEKLFF.

The chain recombines TRBV7-2 with TRBJ2-1; D gene unclear. V shed 5 bases and J shed 2 bases, with 16 bases lying between them. CDR3 length equals 16 residues. Germline CDR1 SGHTA, CDR2 FQGNSA. The chain's CDR3 is CASSPHQGMTYNEQFF. Written as DNA, the CDR3 is TGTGCCAGCAGCCCCCATCAAGGAATGACCTACAATGAGCAGTTCTTC.